This TCR beta chain derives from a study of blood T cell repertoires in COVID-19. At the level of the study: COVID-19 samples from acute and convalescent phases originated in the United States, Italy and Spain.

Germline V gene lookup returns CDR1 KGHSH and CDR2 LQKENI. This CDR3 has 14 amino acids. V was clipped by 0 bases and J by 4 bases; unmatched bases: 1. Original analysis: Estimated nucleated cell counts came from reference gene primer amplification. Method: immunoSEQ multiplex PCR; TCRdb's copy keeps in-frame clones and lacks some. V and J calls and clone size are as listed in that table; D and trimming were resolved from the DNA. The table records tens of thousands of clones, 85% to 95% of them present only once. The receptor was derived from a man in his sixties or seventies with active COVID-19. Sequenced material: peripheral blood. The chain is built from TRBV18 and TRBJ2-3; 7 bases are shared with TRBD2. CDR3 in amino acids: CASSPPGGADTQYF. CDR3 coding DNA: TGTGCCAGCTCACCACCGGGGGGGGCAGATACGCAGTATTTT.